This T cell receptor (beta chain) was profiled in a study of control samples from healthy donors and cancer patients. Method: immunoSEQ multiplex PCR; TCRdb's copy keeps in-frame clones and lacks some. The data show about 61,000 clones, with nearly 90% seen just once and roughly 5.7% held by the top ten. The clonotype originates from a man in his sixties with colorectal cancer. Sequenced sample: PBMCs.

The CDR3 DNA follows: TGTGCCAGAAGCTTATCGAGGCGGGACAGGGCTGGAAACACCATATATTTT. The encoded protein is CARSLSRRDRAGNTIYF. The V and J genes are TRBV7-5 and TRBJ1-3; TRBD1 is taken as the D call from the table, unchecked against the DNA. TRBV7-5 is noted as a pseudogene. This CDR3 is 17 amino acids long.